The 31 T cell receptor beta chains below come from one sample, sequenced in a study of T-cell reconstitution after alpha-beta-depleted transplantation in children (dated by TCRdb to 2016 to 2017). Library preparation was by PCR. TCRdb shows the sequencer as Illumina HiSeq 2500. TCR libraries were prepared with molecular barcoding, using unique molecular identifiers to normalize TCRbeta repertoire quantification. TCRdb handled the public reads itself, with Q25 trimming in fastp and clone calling in MiXCR, and kept productive beta chains. Rows merge per CDR3 protein into single entries with the most common DNA and genes. This sample has roughly 100,000 distinct CDR3 sequences in its table, and roughly 8.8% of those were observed once. About 7% of the sample is held by the ten biggest clonotypes. Sequenced here: PBMCs from the stem cell graft donor, sampled from the stem cell graft. These receptors were taken from a human donor who donated a stem cell graft to a child with congenital amegakaryocytic thrombocytopenia.

This clonotype was counted ten times or more. The chain uses TRBV30 and TRBJ1-2; perhaps TRBD1 as D (5 bases). The CDR3 spans 13 residues. Deletions cut 1 base from V and 4 bases from J, with 10 bases between. The germline V gene has CDR1 GTSNPN and CDR2 SVGIG (reference sequence). The CDR3 DNA follows: TGTGCCTGGAGTGCCCAGGGCCCCTATGGCTACACCTTC. Translation: CAWSAQGPYGYTF.

The rearrangement uses TRBV12-3 or TRBV12-4 and TRBJ2-1; D possibly corresponds to TRBD2 (6 bases). The CDR3 spans 14 residues. The V end was cut by 7 bases, the J end by 0 bases, with 10 bases between. Written as DNA, the CDR3 is TGTGCCAGCAATGGGGGGAGCTCCTACAATGAGCAGTTCTTC. It is translated as CASNGGSSYNEQFF.

Many counts were recorded for this clonotype. The chain uses TRBV4-1 and TRBJ2-7; D unclear. The CDR3 covers 15 residues. From germline, CDR1 is MGHRA and CDR2 YSYEKL. V shed 3 bases and J shed 4 bases, with 16 bases lying between them. The CDR3 nucleotides are TGCGCCAGCAGCCAGAGATTCTTGAGTGGGTACGAGCAGTACTTC. Protein product: CASSQRFLSGYEQYF.

Many counts were recorded for this clonotype. The chain recombines TRBV5-1 with TRBJ2-3; D remains ambiguous. The V gene's germline CDR1 is SGHRS and CDR2 YFSETQ. V was cut by 0 bases and J by 2 bases, with 7 bases left in between. The CDR3 is made up of 14 amino acids. The DNA of the CDR3 is TGCGCCAGCAGCTTGGGAGTGTACACAGATACGCAGTATTTT. This encodes CASSLGVYTDTQYF.

The sample holds many counts of this clonotype. The chain employs TRBV12-3 or TRBV12-4 and TRBJ1-2; 8 bases fit TRBD1. CDR3 size: 15 residues. The junction had 11 bases not matched to a gene; V was cut back by 5 bases and J by 6 bases. The CDR3 nucleotides read TGTGCCAGCAGTCTTTTCCAGGGGGCGTCGAATGGCTACACCTTC. Translating it yields CASSLFQGASNGYTF.

This clonotype was seen a handful of times. J is TRBJ2-2 and V is TRBV15; D is perhaps TRBD2 (5 bases). There are 17 residues in the CDR3. The germline V and J ends were trimmed by 0 bases and 0 bases, with 11 bases remaining between them. CDR1 is LNHNV and CDR2 is YYDKDF in the germline V gene (reference sequence). The CDR3 DNA reads as TGTGCCACCAGCAGAGAACCGGGGTGGGCGAACACCGGGGAGCTGTTTTTT. Protein: CATSREPGWANTGELFF.

This clonotype showed up many times. The chain couples TRBV5-1 to TRBJ2-7; TRBD1 matches 8 bases. CDR1 is SGHRS, CDR2 YFSETQ, per germline. The CDR3 is 12 residues long. The V gene end was trimmed by 10 bases and the J gene end by 3 bases; junction bases not matched to a gene: 6. The CDR3 protein is CASQGDNYEQYF. In DNA form, the CDR3 reads TGCGCCTCACAGGGGGACAACTACGAGCAGTACTTC.

This clonotype was detected ten times or more. The chain has TRBV10-3 and TRBJ2-3; D might be TRBD2 (6 bases). Germline V CDR1 and CDR2: ENHRY, SYGVKD. This CDR3 spans 14 amino acids. V lost 6 bases to trimming and J lost 0 bases, with 10 bases between them. CDR3 protein: CAISPGLSTDTQYF. Written as DNA, the CDR3 is TGTGCCATCAGCCCGGGACTTAGCACAGATACGCAGTATTTT.

This rearrangement joins TRBV4-3 to TRBJ2-7, with 9 bases lining up with TRBD1. V trimming: 0 bases; J trimming: 2 bases; junction bases outside the gene matches: 5. Germline V CDR1 and CDR2: LGHNA, YSLEER. The CDR3 loop spans 16 amino acids. CDR3 amino acids: CASSQDLTGGTYEQYF. CDR3 in DNA: TGCGCCAGCAGCCAAGACCTGACAGGGGGGACCTACGAGCAGTACTTC.

In its sample, this clonotype was seen many times. This chain connects TRBV12-3 or TRBV12-4 to TRBJ1-2, with 9 bases aligning to TRBD1. The CDR3 sequence is 13 residues long. The J segment lost 7 bases and the V segment lost 5 bases, leaving 5 bases of the junction unmatched. The chain's CDR3 is CASSQGQGVGYTF. CDR3 sequence (DNA): TGTGCCAGCAGTCAGGGACAGGGTGTTGGCTACACCTTC.

This clonotype was observed many times. This sequence joins TRBV20-1 and TRBJ1-2, with D possibly being TRBD1 (5 bases). The CDR3 runs to 15 residues. Trimming stripped 6 bases from V and 2 bases from J, with 19 bases between. Per the germline V gene, CDR1 is DFQATT and CDR2 is SNEGSKA (reference sequence). CDR3 bases: TGCAGTGCCATGCCCGGAGACAGACTGAACTATGGCTACACCTTC. This encodes CSAMPGDRLNYGYTF.

This clonotype occurred a few times. This clone may be a read error of a much larger clone one base away. The chain uses TRBV12-3 or TRBV12-4 and TRBJ2-7, with D unclear. This CDR3 contains 11 residues. V was clipped by 2 bases and J by 3 bases, with 2 bases between them. The CDR3 reads CASSLIYEQYF. In DNA, the CDR3 is TGTGCCAGCAGTTTAATCTACGAGCAGTACTTC.

This clonotype showed up many times. The chain carries TRBV30 and TRBJ1-2, with D possibly TRBD1 on 6 matching bases. The V end lost 3 bases, the J end lost 8 bases, and 16 bases lay between the germline ends. Germline values: CDR1 GTSNPN, CDR2 SVGIG (reference sequence). The CDR3 is 13 residues long. CDR3 sequence: CAWRGARQYGYTF. DNA of the CDR3: TGTGCCTGGAGGGGGGCGCGACAGTACGGCTACACCTTC.

This clonotype has ten or more counts. The rearrangement joins TRBV12-3 or TRBV12-4 to TRBJ1-6; 7 nucleotides match TRBD1. This CDR3 contains 14 residues. With 7 bases clipped from V and 6 bases from J, the junction kept 6 bases outside the gene matches. CDR3 region: CASTAGQPNSPLHF. CDR3 nucleotides: TGTGCCAGCACCGCGGGACAGCCTAATTCACCCCTCCACTTT.

This clonotype occurred many times. The chain combines TRBV20-1 with TRBJ1-2, with a weak D call TRBD1 (5 bases). The CDR3 totals 14 residues. Trimming pared 0 bases from V and 7 bases from J, leaving 15 bases between. CDR1 is DFQATT, CDR2 SNEGSKA, per germline (reference sequence). CDR3 sequence (DNA): TGCAGTGCTAGAGATCGCGCGGGGGTGGGTGGCTACACCTTC. Protein product: CSARDRAGVGGYTF.

This clonotype was seen ten or more times. The V and J genes are TRBV6-2 or TRBV6-3 and TRBJ2-2, with D possibly matching TRBD2 (6 bases). There are 18 residues in the CDR3. CDR1 MNHEY and CDR2 SVGEGT come from the germline V gene. The germline V and J ends were trimmed by 4 bases and 3 bases, with 21 bases remaining between them. The CDR3, as DNA: TGTGCCAGCAGTTCCGGGACTGTAGCCGAGGAGGACACCGGGGAGCTGTTTTTT. Translating it yields CASSSGTVAEEDTGELFF.

This clonotype was detected many times. J is TRBJ2-3 and V is TRBV10-2; the D gene is possibly TRBD2 (5 bases). V gave up 8 bases and J gave up 4 bases, with 13 bases separating them. The CDR3 covers 13 residues. Germline lookup yields CDR1 WSHSY and CDR2 SAAADI. This CDR3 reads CASASTSSDTQYF. The CDR3 DNA reads TGCGCCAGCGCCAGTACTAGTTCAGATACGCAGTATTTT.

There are many counts of this clonotype. The V gene is TRBV19, the J gene TRBJ1-5, with 10 bases fitting TRBD1. This CDR3 is built from 15 residues. The J segment lost 4 bases and the V segment lost 5 bases, leaving 5 bases of the junction unmatched. The germline CDR1 and CDR2 sequences are LNHDA and SQIVND (reference sequence). The CDR3 DNA is TGTGCCAGTAGTGACAGGGGGCGAGGTAATCAGCCCCAGCATTTT. Translated, it gives CASSDRGRGNQPQHF.

This clonotype qualifies as medium-sized. The V and J genes are TRBV3-1 and TRBJ2-7; D perhaps matches TRBD1 (5 bases). This CDR3 is built from 14 residues. V was clipped by 3 bases and J by 6 bases, with 15 bases between them. The V gene's germline CDR1 is LGHDT and CDR2 YNNKEL (reference sequence). The CDR3 reads CASSQTVDIGEQYF. The CDR3 DNA reads TGTGCCAGCAGCCAGACAGTTGATATTGGCGAGCAGTACTTC.

This clonotype was detected ten times or more. The chain links TRBV7-2 to TRBJ2-1; D is perhaps TRBD2 (8 bases). The CDR3 runs to 19 residues. Per germline, CDR1 SGHTA and CDR2 FQGNSA. Trimming cost V 4 bases and J 0 bases, with 22 bases left between them. CDR3 in amino acids: CASSYRDSPGLDSYNEQFF. The CDR3 bases are TGTGCCAGCAGCTACCGGGACAGTCCGGGACTAGACTCCTACAATGAGCAGTTCTTC.

This clonotype was observed many times. This chain links TRBV12-3 or TRBV12-4 with TRBJ1-2; no reliable D call. V lost 3 bases, J lost 6 bases, and 11 bases lay in between. The CDR3 has 13 amino acids. The chain's CDR3 is CASSFSRMDGYTF. DNA of the CDR3: TGTGCCAGCAGTTTCTCCAGGATGGATGGCTACACCTTC.

This clonotype was picked up many times. The genes are TRBV7-9 and TRBJ2-7, with 7 bases identical to TRBD2. The CDR3 spans 13 residues. J was trimmed by 7 bases and V by 8 bases; bases with no gene match: 11. The germline V gene has CDR1 SEHNR and CDR2 FQNEAQ (reference sequence). The CDR3 region is CASGAAGLGEQYF. DNA of the CDR3: TGTGCCAGCGGGGCAGCGGGATTGGGGGAGCAGTACTTC.

In regard to this clonotype: A much larger clone is a single base away; this may be a read error. The chain combines TRBV2 with TRBJ1-5; weak D call: TRBD1 (6 bases). The CDR3 length is 14 residues. Germline V CDR1 and CDR2: SNHLY, FYNNEI. The CDR3 sequence is CASRLGTRNPPQHF. The CDR3 coding sequence is TGTGCCAGCCGTCTGGGGACACGCAATCCGCCCCAGCATTTT.

This clonotype has a single count. Since a much larger clone is just one base distant, this may be a read error. The genes are TRBV11-2 and TRBJ2-1; 8 nucleotides match TRBD2. Germline V gene data show CDR1 as SGHAT and CDR2 as FQNNGV. The CDR3 extends over 13 amino acids. CDR3 loop: CTSSLRLAREQFF. The CDR3 DNA is TGTACCAGCAGCTTAAGACTAGCGAGGGAGCAGTTCTTC.

This clonotype appeared many times. This chain uses TRBV15 with TRBJ1-2, with D unresolved. Germline CDR1 and CDR2: LNHNV and YYDKDF (reference sequence). The CDR3 is 13 amino acids. The V gene lost 0 bases and the J gene lost 7 bases, with 9 bases spanning the gap. The CDR3 DNA is TGTGCCACCAGCAGAGATCAGCGTCTTGGCTACACCTTC. Translating it yields CATSRDQRLGYTF.

At least ten counts were recorded for this clonotype. The rearrangement links TRBV7-2 to TRBJ1-1, with D possibly matching TRBD1 (5 bases). V was shortened by 5 bases and J by 8 bases, with 18 bases between the two germline ends. The germline V gene has CDR1 SGHTA and CDR2 FQGNSA. The length of the CDR3 is 14 residues. CDR3 bases: TGTGCCAGCAGCCTAAATGGGCAGGGAGACGAAGCTTTCTTT. Translation gives CASSLNGQGDEAFF.

This clonotype came up many times. The chain recombines TRBV7-2 with TRBJ2-1; D is undetermined. CDR1 and CDR2 (germline): SGHTA, FQGNSA. Trimming left V 4 bases short and J 7 bases short, with 11 bases between. The CDR3 covers 13 residues. CDR3 sequence reads: CASSSLARNEQFF. CDR3 in DNA: TGTGCCAGCAGCTCCTTAGCCCGAAATGAGCAGTTCTTC.

This clonotype was counted ten times or more. The chain couples TRBV5-1 to TRBJ1-1, with D possibly matching TRBD1 (5 bases). Deletions cut 4 bases from V and 3 bases from J, with 13 bases between. From germline, CDR1 is SGHRS and CDR2 YFSETQ. CDR3 length equals 14 residues. CDR3: CASSRGVGHTEAFF. CDR3 DNA: TGCGCCAGCAGCCGGGGCGTGGGCCACACTGAAGCTTTCTTT.

This clonotype was counted many times. The chain recombines TRBV7-2 with TRBJ2-2; D is unclear. CDR1 SGHTA and CDR2 FQGNSA come from the germline V gene. The CDR3 has 13 residues. Trimming left V 2 bases short and J 7 bases short, with 8 bases between. CDR3 nucleotides: TGTGCCAGCAGCTTATCACCTGGCGGGGAGCTGTTTTTT. It specifies CASSLSPGGELFF.

In this sample, this clonotype turned up many times. This sequence joins TRBV18 and TRBJ2-3; TRBD2 agrees at 9 bases. This CDR3 is 15 amino acids long. The J segment lost 5 bases and the V segment lost 6 bases, leaving 9 bases of the junction unmatched. Germline CDR1 is KGHSH and CDR2 is LQKENI. CDR3 amino acids: CASSPAGGAEDTQYF. The CDR3 DNA sequence: TGTGCCAGCTCGCCAGCGGGAGGAGCGGAAGATACGCAGTATTTT.

This clonotype occurred many times. This chain connects TRBV7-9 to TRBJ2-3, with 8 bases matching TRBD2. This CDR3 region has 14 residues. The germline V gene encodes CDR1 SEHNR and CDR2 FQNEAQ (reference sequence). Trimming at V came to 5 bases and at J to 5 bases, leaving 6 bases not matched to a gene. CDR3 nucleotides: TGTGCCAGCAGCGCATCGGGGGGGATAGATACGCAGTATTTT. Protein product: CASSASGGIDTQYF.